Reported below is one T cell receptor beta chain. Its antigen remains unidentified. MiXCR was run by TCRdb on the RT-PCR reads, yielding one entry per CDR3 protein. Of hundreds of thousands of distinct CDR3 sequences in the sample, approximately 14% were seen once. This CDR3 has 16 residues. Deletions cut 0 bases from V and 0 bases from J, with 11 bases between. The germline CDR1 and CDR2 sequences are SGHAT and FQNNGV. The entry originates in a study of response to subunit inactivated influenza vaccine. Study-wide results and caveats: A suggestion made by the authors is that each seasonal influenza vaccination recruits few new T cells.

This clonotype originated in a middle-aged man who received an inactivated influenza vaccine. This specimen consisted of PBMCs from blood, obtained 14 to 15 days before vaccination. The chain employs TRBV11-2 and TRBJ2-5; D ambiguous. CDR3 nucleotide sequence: TGTGCCAGCAGCTTAGAGTGGACCCCGTACCAAGAGACCCAGTACTTC. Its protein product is CASSLEWTPYQETQYF.